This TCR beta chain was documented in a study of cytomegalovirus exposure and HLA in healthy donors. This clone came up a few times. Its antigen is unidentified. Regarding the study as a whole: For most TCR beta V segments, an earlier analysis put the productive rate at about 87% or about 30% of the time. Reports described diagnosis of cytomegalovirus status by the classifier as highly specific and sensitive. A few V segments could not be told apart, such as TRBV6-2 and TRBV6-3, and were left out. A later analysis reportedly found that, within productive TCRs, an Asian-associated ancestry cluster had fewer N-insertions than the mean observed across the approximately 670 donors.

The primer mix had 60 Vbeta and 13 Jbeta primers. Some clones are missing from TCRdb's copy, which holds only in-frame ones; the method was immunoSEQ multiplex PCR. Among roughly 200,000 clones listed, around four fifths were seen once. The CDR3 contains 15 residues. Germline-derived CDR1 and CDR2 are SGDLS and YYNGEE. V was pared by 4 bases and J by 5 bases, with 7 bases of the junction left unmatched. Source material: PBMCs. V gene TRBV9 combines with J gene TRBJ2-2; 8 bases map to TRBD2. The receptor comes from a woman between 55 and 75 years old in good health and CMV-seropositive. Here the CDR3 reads CASSNSGEATGELFF. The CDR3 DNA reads TGTGCCAGCAGCAATAGCGGGGAGGCTACCGGGGAGCTGTTTTTT.